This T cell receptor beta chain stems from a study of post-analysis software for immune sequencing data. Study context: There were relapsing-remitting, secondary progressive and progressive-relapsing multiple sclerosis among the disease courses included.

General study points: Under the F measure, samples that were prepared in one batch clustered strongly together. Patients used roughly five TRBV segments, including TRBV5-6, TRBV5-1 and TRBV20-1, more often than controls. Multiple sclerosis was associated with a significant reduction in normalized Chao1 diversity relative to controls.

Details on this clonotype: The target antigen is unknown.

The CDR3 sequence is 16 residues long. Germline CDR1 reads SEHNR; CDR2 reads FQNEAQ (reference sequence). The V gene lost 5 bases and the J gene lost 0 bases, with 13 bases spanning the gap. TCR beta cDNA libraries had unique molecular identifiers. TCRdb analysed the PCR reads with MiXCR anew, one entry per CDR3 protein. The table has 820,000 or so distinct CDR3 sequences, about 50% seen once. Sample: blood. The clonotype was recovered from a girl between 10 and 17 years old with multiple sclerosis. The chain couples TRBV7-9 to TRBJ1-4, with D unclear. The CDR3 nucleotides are TGTGCCAGCAGCCCAAGGGTGGCAGCAACTAATGAAAAACTGTTTTTT. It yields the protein CASSPRVAATNEKLFF.